Below are 10 T cell receptor beta chains sequenced from a single sample in a study of cytomegalovirus exposure and HLA in healthy donors. The PCR made use of 60 Vbeta and 13 Jbeta primers. This table comes from immunoSEQ multiplex PCR, and its TCRdb copy is limited to in-frame clones, with some not included. The table lists a few hundred thousand clones, around 90% of them singletons. The specimen sequenced was PBMCs. Receptors were obtained from a girl aged 2 to 9 in good health and CMV-seronegative.

The chain uses TRBV7-6 and TRBJ2-1, with 11 positions matching TRBD2. Germline V CDR1 and CDR2: SGHVS, FNYEAQ. Trimming cost V 5 bases and J 7 bases; bases outside gene matches: 7. There are 15 residues in the CDR3. In DNA, the CDR3 is TGTGCCAGCAGCCCACTAGCGGGGGCCCTTAATGAGCAGTTCTTC. Protein product: CASSPLAGALNEQFF.

This clone was counted a single time. The chain recombines TRBV6-5 with TRBJ1-1, with a weak D call TRBD1 (5 bases). Deletions cut 1 base from V and 5 bases from J, with 11 bases between. Per the germline V gene, CDR1 is MNHEY and CDR2 is SVGAGI. This CDR3 is built from 14 residues. CDR3: CASSYFRGGTEAFF. CDR3 DNA: TGTGCCAGCAGTTACTTTAGGGGTGGGACTGAAGCTTTCTTT.

The chain uses TRBV6-1 and TRBJ1-4, with unresolved D. This CDR3 spans 16 amino acids. From germline, CDR1 is MNHNS and CDR2 SASEGT. V lost 2 bases, J lost 5 bases, and 15 bases lay in between. The CDR3 reads CASSEQANSKNEKLFF. The CDR3 DNA follows: TGTGCCAGCAGTGAACAAGCCAACTCTAAGAATGAAAAACTGTTTTTT.

This sequence joins TRBV6-1 and TRBJ1-1, with 7 nucleotides matching TRBD1. Per the germline V gene, CDR1 is MNHNS and CDR2 is SASEGT. V trimming: 5 bases; J trimming: 1 base; junction bases outside the gene matches: 4. The CDR3 is 14 residues long. The CDR3 region has the DNA TGTGCCAGCAGTTTAAACAGGGGGAACACTGAAGCTTTCTTT. Translation gives CASSLNRGNTEAFF.

CDR3 region: CASSRLTGNTEAFF. In DNA, the CDR3 is TGCGCCAGCAGCCGCTTGACAGGGAACACTGAAGCTTTCTTT. V gene TRBV4-1 combines with J gene TRBJ1-1; TRBD1 might be the D (6 bases). CDR3 length: 14 amino acids. V was trimmed by 4 bases and J by 1 base, leaving 10 bases between them. The germline V gene has CDR1 MGHRA and CDR2 YSYEKL.

CDR3 DNA sequence: TGTGCCAGCAGCGTGGAGGACAGGATGATTAACTATGGCTACACCTTC. Translation gives CASSVEDRMINYGYTF. The genes are TRBV9 and TRBJ1-2, with 7 bases fitting TRBD1. Per germline, CDR1 SGDLS and CDR2 YYNGEE. The CDR3 loop spans 16 amino acids. Trimming took 2 bases from V and 1 from J; bases not matched to a gene: 8.

This chain uses TRBV19 with TRBJ1-1, with 7 nucleotides matching TRBD1. The junction had 7 bases not matched to a gene; V was cut back by 5 bases and J by 1 base. CDR1 is LNHDA, CDR2 SQIVND, per germline (reference sequence). The CDR3 totals 15 residues. The CDR3 region has the DNA TGTGCCAGTAGTTTCTCGCGACAGGGGAACACTGAAGCTTTCTTT. Translating gives CASSFSRQGNTEAFF.

CDR3 sequence: CASSSPGQGHYEQYF. The CDR3 DNA reads as TGTGCCAGCAGCTCGCCGGGACAGGGACACTACGAGCAGTACTTC. The chain uses TRBV11-2 and TRBJ2-7; 9 bases line up with TRBD1. The CDR3 has 15 amino acids. CDR1 SGHAT and CDR2 FQNNGV come from the germline V gene. Trimming cost V 4 bases and J 3 bases; bases outside gene matches: 7.

This clone has only one observation. V is TRBV11-1 and J is TRBJ1-2; D unresolved. The V and J ends lost 2 bases and 2 bases respectively, with 6 bases between them. Germline V CDR1 and CDR2: SGHAT, FQDESV (reference sequence). CDR3 length: 13 residues. In nucleotides, the CDR3 is TGTGCCAGCAGCTTACGGGAAAACTATGGCTACACCTTC. It is translated as CASSLRENYGYTF.

As to this clone: At one of its ends the junction is not consistent with the germline gene, which may arise from a read error. The chain recombines TRBV7-9 with TRBJ2-7; D gene uncertain. CDR1 and CDR2 (germline): SEHNR, FQNEAQ (reference sequence). The CDR3 sequence is 12 residues long. The CDR3, as DNA: TGTTCCAGCAGCTTAGCCGGGTACGAGCAGTACTTC. Amino acid sequence: CSSSLAGYEQYF. Together with reference TRBV7-9 and TRBJ2-7, the CDR3 gives the full variable domain: DTGVSQNPRHKITKRGQNVTFRCDPISEHNRLYWYRQTLGQGPEFLTYFQNEAQLEKSRLLSDRFSAERPKGSFSTLEIQRTEQGDSAMYLCSSSLAGYEQYFGPGTRLTVT.